This is a list of T cell receptor beta chains from one sample in a study of T cell responses to AZD1222 COVID-19 vaccine. Measured with immunoSEQ multiplex PCR; TCRdb has only the in-frame clones, and not every one. Altogether 95,000 to 150,000 clones are present, around 92% being singletons, with the ten largest covering 11% to 15%. Sample: peripheral blood, taken on day 0 of AZD1222 vaccination. Source of these receptors: an adult in good health. The CDR3 runs from the conserved cysteine through the conserved F or W. The D gene is left open where the match is weak. Not every row has a clone size; where given, it reads once, few, many or a size class.

clone_size d_call j_call v_call cdr3_nt cdr3_aa
. TRBD2 TRBJ2-2 TRBV6-1 TGTGCCAGCAGTGTAGCGGGAGACACCGGGGAGCTGTTTTTT CASSVAGDTGELFF
. . TRBJ1-2 TRBV7-9 TGTGCCAGCAGCGTACAAGCTAACTATGGCTACACCTTC CASSVQANYGYTF
. . TRBJ1-3 TRBV19 TGTGCCAGTAGCCCCGAGGGGCACAGGTCTGGAAACACCATATATTTT CASSPEGHRSGNTIYF
. TRBD1 TRBJ1-2 TRBV5-1 TGCGCCAGCAGCTTGGAGGGGACAGTCTTGGGTGGCTACACCTTC CASSLEGTVLGGYTF
. . TRBJ1-6 TRBV19 TGTGCCAGTAGATATGGGAATTCACCCCTCCACTTT CASRYGNSPLHF
. TRBD1 TRBJ2-3 TRBV7-2 TGTGCCAGCAGCCTCGACAGGGACACAGATACGCAGTATTTT CASSLDRDTDTQYF
. . TRBJ1-1 TRBV15 TGTGCCACCCAAAGAGAAGAGAGGGCCGGAGATTTGAACACTGAAGCTTTCTTT CATQREERAGDLNTEAFF
. TRBD1 TRBJ2-7 TRBV6-5 TGTGCCAGCAGTTACTTAGGACAGGGCTACGAGCAGTACTTC CASSYLGQGYEQYF
. TRBD2 TRBJ2-3 TRBV29-1 TGCAGCGTTGGAAAGCGGGAAGTCGGCACAGATACGCAGTATTTT CSVGKREVGTDTQYF
. TRBD1 TRBJ2-7 TRBV27 TGTGCCAGCAGTTTAGCCAGGGGGCGGTACGAGCAGTACTTC CASSLARGRYEQYF
. TRBD2 TRBJ2-1 TRBV3-1/TRBV3-2 TGTGCCAGCAGCGTAGGACTAGCTTGGGATGAGCAGTTCTTC CASSVGLAWDEQFF
. . TRBJ1-1 TRBV6-5 TGTGCCAGCAGTTACGGGATGAACACTGAAGCTTTCTTT CASSYGMNTEAFF
. TRBD1 TRBJ2-5 TRBV5-1 TGCGCCAGCAGCTTCCCCAGGGGGCTTAGTCAGTACTTC CASSFPRGLSQYF
. . TRBJ1-2 TRBV5-1 TGCGCCAGCAGCTCTTCCCGGACATCTGCTAACTATGGCTACACCTTC CASSSSRTSANYGYTF
. . TRBJ1-1 TRBV15 TGTGCCACCAGCAGAGATCTTGACTCGGGACACCCGAACACTGAAGCTTTCTTT CATSRDLDSGHPNTEAFF
. . TRBJ2-1 TRBV7-9 TGTGCCAGCAGCTTAAGGGACAATGAGCAGTTCTTC CASSLRDNEQFF
. TRBD2 TRBJ2-3 TRBV20-1 TGCAGTGCTAGTGGACTAGCGGCGCTAGAGGGGCAGTATTTT CSASGLAALEGQYF
. . TRBJ2-7 TRBV6-4 TGTGCCAGCAGTGAATATGCGGGACCTTACGAGCAGTACTTC CASSEYAGPYEQYF
once . TRBJ1-2 TRBV7-9 TGTGCCAGCAGCCCCCAGTCTGGGTATGGCTACACCTTC CASSPQSGYGYTF
. . TRBJ2-2 TRBV19 TGTGCCAGTAGTATAGACCGGGGGCAGGCCGGGGAGCTGTTTTTT CASSIDRGQAGELFF
. TRBD1 TRBJ1-2 TRBV6-5 TGTGCCAGCAGTAGGGACAGGATCTCCTATGGCTACACCTTC CASSRDRISYGYTF
once . TRBJ1-2 TRBV5-1 TGCGCCAGCAGGAGGCCGGGGGGAAAGGATGGCTACACCTTC CASRRPGGKDGYTF
. . TRBJ2-1 TRBV4-3 TGCGCCAGCAGCCAAGATCTTGTAGGTTACAATGAGCAGTTCTTC CASSQDLVGYNEQFF
. TRBD1 TRBJ2-7 TRBV5-1 TGCGCCAGCAGCTCCCCGGACAGGGGTTCCGAGCAGTACTTC CASSSPDRGSEQYF
. . TRBJ2-3 TRBV19 TGTGCCAGTCCACCCTCTACCTGGGCCGTCGCAGATACGCAGTATTTT CASPPSTWAVADTQYF
once . TRBJ2-7 TRBV21-1 TGTGCCAGCAGGGTTAGCCGGGTCTGCTACGAGCAGTACTTC CASRVSRVCYEQYF
. . TRBJ1-2 TRBV7-9 TGTGCCAGCAGCTCACAGGGTGGCTACACCTTC CASSSQGGYTF
. . TRBJ1-2 TRBV2 TGTGCCAAGAATGACAGGTCTGGAGGCTACACCTTC CAKNDRSGGYTF
. TRBD2 TRBJ2-1 TRBV7-9 TGTGCCAGCAGCTACCAGACGGGAGGGCCGATCAATGAGCAGTTCTTC CASSYQTGGPINEQFF
. . TRBJ1-1 TRBV18 TGTGCCAGCTCACCTCAGTCAACTGAAGCTTTCTTT CASSPQSTEAFF
. . TRBJ2-1 TRBV19 TGTGCCAGTAGTATCAGTCCGGGGGAGGAAGCGAAGTTCTTC CASSISPGEEAKFF
. TRBD2 TRBJ2-7 TRBV7-9 TGTGCCAGCAGCGCGGGGGGGTACGAGCAGTACTTC CASSAGGYEQYF
few . TRBJ2-7 TRBV2 TGTGCCAGCAGTGACTACCACTACGAGCAGTACTTC CASSDYHYEQYF
. TRBD1 TRBJ1-2 TRBV15 TGTGCCACCAGACCTACAGGGGGCGTGGATGGCTACACCTTC CATRPTGGVDGYTF
once . TRBJ2-3 TRBV24-1 TGTGCCACCAGTGTCGCGACAGATACGCAGTATTTT CATSVATDTQYF
. TRBD1 TRBJ1-3 TRBV19 TGTGCCAGTAGTATCATGCAGACAGGGGTTTTTGGAAACACCATATATTTT CASSIMQTGVFGNTIYF
. TRBD2 TRBJ2-5 TRBV6-5 TGTGCCACAATGGACCAGGGACTAGTTTGGGAGACCCAGTACTTC CATMDQGLVWETQYF
. . TRBJ1-2 TRBV4-3 TGCGCCAGCAGCCAGGATCGAAGGAGTGGCTACACCTTC CASSQDRRSGYTF
. TRBD2 TRBJ2-3 TRBV27 TGTGCCAGCAGTCCGTCGACTAGCGGGGGCACAGATACGCAGTATTTT CASSPSTSGGTDTQYF
. TRBD2 TRBJ2-3 TRBV19 TGTGCCAGTAGTCTCCTGGGCGGGAGCGTTCGAGATACGCAGTATTTT CASSLLGGSVRDTQYF
. . TRBJ1-5 TRBV3-1/TRBV3-2 TGTGCCAGCAGCCAAGCAGGGGATCAGCCCCAGCATTTT CASSQAGDQPQHF
. . TRBJ2-7 TRBV5-1 TGCGCCAGCAGATTACAGGATTCCTACGAGCAGTACTTC CASRLQDSYEQYF
once . TRBJ1-6 TRBV6-5 TGTGCCAGCAGTTTCCCCTCCGACAGATCTAATTCACCCCTCCACTTT CASSFPSDRSNSPLHF